Following are 27 T cell receptor beta chains from one sample sequenced in a study of T cell responses to AZD1222 COVID-19 vaccine. The protocol was immunoSEQ multiplex PCR, while the TCRdb copy is restricted to in-frame clones and leaves out a portion. This sample carries roughly 180,000 clones, over 80% of them seen once, and the ten largest clones take approximately 2%. The specimen was peripheral blood, collected on day 0 of AZD1222 vaccination. Every receptor here comes from an adult in good health.

The chain uses TRBV5-1 and TRBJ1-1; D remains unclear. This CDR3 has 13 amino acids. The germline CDR1 and CDR2 sequences are SGHRS and YFSETQ. Trimming shortened V by 5 bases and J by 0 bases, and 8 bases separated the two germline ends. CDR3 amino acids: CASSFELNTEAFF. The CDR3 DNA is TGCGCCAGCAGTTTCGAACTGAACACTGAAGCTTTCTTT.

The chain employs TRBV7-3 and TRBJ2-7, with D maybe TRBD1 (5 bases). Germline V lookup: CDR1 SGHTA, CDR2 FQGTGA. V shed 3 bases and J shed 1 base, with 7 bases lying between them. The CDR3 runs 13 residues. This CDR3 reads CASSLGPSYEQYF. CDR3 in DNA: TGTGCCAGCAGCTTGGGGCCTTCCTACGAGCAGTACTTC.

The chain couples TRBV10-3 to TRBJ2-6; D remains unclear. V was cut by 8 bases and J by 0 bases, with 14 bases left in between. The germline gives CDR1 ENHRY, CDR2 SYGVKD. The CDR3 covers 16 residues. This chain's CDR3 is CAIQASAYSGANVLTF. In DNA, the CDR3 is TGTGCCATCCAAGCCTCCGCCTACTCTGGGGCCAACGTCCTGACTTTC.

V and J are TRBV12-3 or TRBV12-4 and TRBJ1-5; D call uncertain. The CDR3 is 12 residues long. V lost 3 bases to trimming and J lost 9 bases, with 9 bases between them. CDR3 coding DNA: TGTGCCAGCAGTTTCTCCTTCTGGCCCCAGCATTTT. It is translated as CASSFSFWPQHF.

CDR3 DNA: TGTGCCAGCAGTGCAGGGTTTGGGCCCCAGCATTTT. Translated, it gives CASSAGFGPQHF. This rearrangement joins TRBV6-4 to TRBJ1-5; a weak D match, TRBD1 (5 bases). Germline lookup yields CDR1 MRHNA and CDR2 SNTAGT. CDR3 length: 12 residues. Trimming removed 4 bases from V and 9 bases from J, with 10 bases in between.

The chain links TRBV19 to TRBJ1-5, with D maybe TRBD1 (5 bases). This CDR3 region has 14 residues. Germline loops: CDR1 LNHDA, CDR2 SQIVND (reference sequence). Deletions cut 7 bases from V and 3 bases from J, with 13 bases between. The CDR3 sequence: CASKGRANNQPQHF. The CDR3 DNA reads TGTGCCAGTAAGGGCAGGGCGAACAATCAGCCCCAGCATTTT.

This clone was seen only once. The chain carries TRBV12-3 or TRBV12-4 and TRBJ1-2; 7 bases are a match to TRBD1. V lost 6 bases and J lost 4; bases outside the gene matches: 5. The CDR3 has 13 residues. CDR3 protein: CASSGGDSYGYTF. The CDR3 DNA sequence: TGTGCCAGCAGCGGTGGGGACAGCTATGGCTACACCTTC.

CDR3 amino acids: CAGITGAYGYTF. CDR3 nucleotides: TGTGCCGGAATAACCGGCGCCTATGGCTACACCTTC. The chain couples TRBV30 to TRBJ1-2; D is unclear. Germline CDR1 is GTSNPN and CDR2 is SVGIG (reference sequence). The CDR3 totals 12 residues. The V end was cut by 8 bases, the J end by 4 bases, with 14 bases between.

This CDR3 reads CASIGQGSNQPQHF. CDR3 DNA sequence: TGTGCCAGCATCGGGCAGGGAAGCAATCAGCCCCAGCATTTT. The rearrangement joins TRBV28 to TRBJ1-5, with D perhaps TRBD1 (5 bases). Germline V gene data show CDR1 as MDHEN and CDR2 as SYDVKM. Trimming removed 7 bases at V and 1 base at J, with 11 bases between. This CDR3 has 14 amino acids.

J is TRBJ1-5 and V is TRBV19; D unresolved. Germline CDR1 LNHDA, CDR2 SQIVND (reference sequence). The CDR3 has 15 residues. V gave up 7 bases and J gave up 0 bases, with 13 bases separating them. The CDR3 DNA sequence: TGTGCCAGTACCATCATACATCCTAGCAATCAGCCCCAGCATTTT. Its protein is CASTIIHPSNQPQHF.

This chain joins TRBV27 and TRBJ2-7; 9 bases are a match to TRBD1. V was clipped by 2 bases and J by 8 bases; unmatched bases: 4. The CDR3 is 13 residues long. Germline assignment: CDR1 MNHEY and CDR2 SMNVEV (reference sequence). The CDR3 is CASSLMGQGQQYF. The CDR3 region has the DNA TGTGCCAGCAGTTTAATGGGACAGGGTCAGCAGTACTTC.

This sequence joins TRBV11-2 and TRBJ2-7; D uncertain. V lost 3 bases to trimming and J lost 4 bases, with 16 bases between them. CDR3 size: 15 residues. The germline CDR1 and CDR2 sequences are SGHAT and FQNNGV. The CDR3 reads CASSFQPDLRYEQYF. The CDR3, as DNA: TGTGCCAGCAGCTTTCAGCCCGATCTTAGATACGAGCAGTACTTC.

V gene TRBV5-4 combines with J gene TRBJ2-7; maybe TRBD1 (6 bases). This CDR3 region has 13 residues. Germline V gene lookup returns CDR1 SGHNT and CDR2 YYREEE (reference sequence). Deletions cut 7 bases from V and 5 bases from J, with 16 bases between. This CDR3 is CASGTLQGDEQYF. The CDR3 DNA follows: TGTGCCAGCGGAACCTTACAGGGTGACGAGCAGTACTTC. Full variable domain (remainder filled in from reference TRBV5-4 and TRBJ2-7): ETGVTQSPTHLIKTRGQQVTLRCSSQSGHNTVSWYQQALGQGPQFIFQYYREEENGRGNFPPRFSGLQFPNYSSELNVNALELDDSALYLCASGTLQGDEQYFGPGTRLTVT.

The rearrangement uses TRBV5-6 and TRBJ1-5; D may be TRBD1 (5 bases). CDR3 length equals 13 residues. The V and J ends lost 0 bases and 13 bases respectively, with 14 bases between them. Germline lookup yields CDR1 SGHDT and CDR2 YYEEEE. The CDR3 nucleotides are TGTGCCAGCAGCTTGGCCGGGGCCCCGTTTCAGCATTTT. Translating it yields CASSLAGAPFQHF.

The genes are TRBV9 and TRBJ2-3; D unclear. CDR1 and CDR2 (germline): SGDLS, YYNGEE. CDR3 length: 16 residues. Trimming removed 0 bases from V and 1 base from J, with 12 bases in between. CDR3 region: CASSVAWGYGTDTQYF. CDR3 sequence (DNA): TGTGCCAGCAGCGTAGCTTGGGGATATGGCACAGATACGCAGTATTTT.

The chain joins TRBV5-1 to TRBJ2-5; D is undetermined. This CDR3 is built from 14 residues. V lost 3 bases, J lost 4 bases, and 13 bases lay in between. Germline CDR1 SGHRS, CDR2 YFSETQ. CDR3 DNA: TGCGCCAGCAGCTCGTCGCTGGGATCAGAGACCCAGTACTTC. Its translation: CASSSSLGSETQYF.

The gene calls are TRBV3-1 (or the pseudogene TRBV3-2) and TRBJ2-7; D might be TRBD2 (7 bases). The V and J ends lost 1 base and 5 bases respectively, with 15 bases between them. This CDR3 spans 15 amino acids. Germline lookup yields CDR1 LGHDT and CDR2 YNNKEL (reference sequence). The CDR3 bases are TGTGCCAGCAGCCAAGTAGGGGGGAGGGTCCACGAGCAGTACTTC. Translation: CASSQVGGRVHEQYF.

The V and J genes are TRBV27 and TRBJ2-2; D is ambiguous. The CDR3 has 13 amino acids. The germline V gene has CDR1 MNHEY and CDR2 SMNVEV (reference sequence). V was pared by 9 bases and J by 5 bases, with 13 bases between. The chain's CDR3 is CASSRIRTGELFF. The CDR3 bases are TGTGCCAGTTCCCGCATCCGGACCGGGGAGCTGTTTTTT.

This clone was seen a single time. The V gene is TRBV5-4, the J gene TRBJ1-2; a possible D gene is TRBD1 (5 bases). V lost 0 bases, J lost 6 bases, and 15 bases lay in between. The CDR3 is 15 residues long. CDR1 is SGHNT and CDR2 is YYREEE in the germline V gene (reference sequence). Here the CDR3 reads CASSLASQGSHGYTF. As DNA, the CDR3 is TGTGCCAGCAGCTTGGCTAGCCAGGGCTCTCATGGCTACACCTTC. Together with reference TRBV5-4 and TRBJ1-2, the CDR3 gives the full variable domain: ETGVTQSPTHLIKTRGQQVTLRCSSQSGHNTVSWYQQALGQGPQFIFQYYREEENGRGNFPPRFSGLQFPNYSSELNVNALELDDSALYLCASSLASQGSHGYTFGSGTRLTVV.

This clone was observed a handful of times. A read error may account for a junction end that differs from germline. The chain recombines TRBV24-1 with TRBJ1-1; D not certain. Germline CDR1 KGHDR, CDR2 SFDVKD. The CDR3 loop spans 13 amino acids. The CDR3 nucleotides are TGTGCCGCCAGTAAGCCCGGGAACACTGAAGCTTTCTTT. This gives the protein CAASKPGNTEAFF.

The V and J genes are TRBV30 and TRBJ1-1; possibly TRBD1 for D (6 bases). Trimming shortened V by 2 bases and J by 5 bases, and 18 bases separated the two germline ends. The length of the CDR3 is 15 residues. Germline V gene sequence: CDR1 GTSNPN, CDR2 SVGIG (reference sequence). CDR3 residues: CAWSSGGAGGTEAFF. In DNA, the CDR3 is TGTGCCTGGAGTTCGGGGGGCGCGGGTGGGACTGAAGCTTTCTTT.

The V gene is TRBV4-3, the J gene TRBJ1-2; D is possibly TRBD1 (5 bases). V lost 0 bases and J lost 3, with 14 bases in between. CDR1 LGHNA and CDR2 YSLEER come from the germline V gene. The CDR3 loop spans 16 amino acids. The CDR3, as DNA: TGCGCCAGCAGCCAAGACCCCGCAGGACATTACTATGGCTACACCTTC. Amino acids: CASSQDPAGHYYGYTF.

The chain carries TRBV14 and TRBJ1-1, with D maybe TRBD1 (5 bases). V dropped 1 base and J dropped 5 bases, with 14 bases sitting between them. The CDR3 extends over 15 amino acids. Germline CDR1 and CDR2: SGHDN and FVKESK. The DNA of the CDR3 is TGTGCCAGCAGCCAAGGTTGGGGCGGAGGAACTGAAGCTTTCTTT. Translation: CASSQGWGGGTEAFF.

V is TRBV7-2 and J is TRBJ2-1, with D maybe TRBD1 (5 bases). The CDR3 sequence is 15 residues long. Germline lookup yields CDR1 SGHTA and CDR2 FQGNSA. Trimming removed 5 bases from V and 5 bases from J, with 16 bases in between. CDR3 sequence: CASSTNAGAHNEQFF. The CDR3 region has the DNA TGTGCCAGCAGCACTAACGCTGGGGCCCACAATGAGCAGTTCTTC.

V usage is TRBV6-2 or TRBV6-3 and J usage is TRBJ1-5; 7 bases align to TRBD1. V shed 2 bases, J shed 8 bases, and the junction held 3 bases outside the gene matches. Germline CDR1 MNHEY, CDR2 SVGEGT. The CDR3 is 13 amino acids. The CDR3 DNA is TGTGCCAGCAGTTACGAACAGGGGAAGCCCCAGCATTTT. Translating gives CASSYEQGKPQHF.

This rearrangement joins TRBV6-5 to TRBJ2-7; D gene uncertain. V was pared by 7 bases and J by 3 bases, with 16 bases between. Per germline, CDR1 MNHEY and CDR2 SVGAGI. This CDR3 comprises 14 residues. The CDR3 nucleotides read TGTGCCAGCAAAACAGCCGTTCTCCGCTACGAGCAGTACTTC. As protein: CASKTAVLRYEQYF.

The V call is TRBV6-5, the J call TRBJ1-4, with 7 bases aligning to TRBD1. The CDR3 totals 14 residues. The V segment lost 6 bases and the J segment 3 bases; nucleotides outside the gene matches: 4. Looked up from germline, CDR1 is MNHEY and CDR2 is SVGAGI. The CDR3: CASRTQGSNEKLFF. The DNA for the CDR3 is TGTGCCAGCAGAACACAGGGGTCTAATGAAAAACTGTTTTTT.